These 25 T cell receptor beta chains share one sample of origin, sequenced in a study of CD8 T cells in ankylosing spondylitis. Broader study findings: For ankylosing spondylitis blood, a TCR beta motif of 7 or 8 highly homologous variants appeared characteristic.

Their recognized antigens are unknown. TCRdb reprocessed the 5' RACE reads via MiXCR and lists one record per CDR3 protein. The sample includes fewer than 450,000 distinct CDR3 sequences, about 15% of them seen just once. The specimen sequenced was blood, either unsorted or a sorted T cell fraction (not recorded which). These receptors were obtained from a male donor with ankylosing spondylitis.

This clonotype was recorded a few times. The rearrangement uses TRBV5-1 and TRBJ2-1; tentatively, D is TRBD1 (6 bases). V shed 4 bases and J shed 7 bases, with 15 bases lying between them. This CDR3 spans 14 amino acids. Per germline, CDR1 SGHRS and CDR2 YFSETQ. DNA of the CDR3: TGCGCCAGCAGCGTAGTACAGGGTGGGAATGAGCAGTTCTTC. This sequence encodes CASSVVQGGNEQFF.

There are a few counts of this clonotype. The rearrangement links TRBV18 to TRBJ2-1; D is possibly TRBD1 or TRBD2 (5 bases each). CDR1 and CDR2 from the germline V gene are KGHSH and LQKENI. Trimming removed 5 bases at V and 1 base at J, with 9 bases between. The CDR3 sequence is 14 residues long. CDR3 sequence reads: CASSTGPSYNEQFF. The CDR3 nucleotides are TGTGCCAGCTCAACGGGGCCTTCCTACAATGAGCAGTTCTTC.

This sequence joins TRBV4-1 and TRBJ2-3, with D unclear. Looked up from germline, CDR1 is MGHRA and CDR2 is YSYEKL. Trimming left V 0 bases short and J 0 bases short, with 7 bases between. The CDR3 is 15 amino acids. The CDR3 is CASSQDSYSTDTQYF. DNA for the CDR3: TGCGCCAGCAGCCAAGATTCGTACAGCACAGATACGCAGTATTTT.

This clonotype came up a few times. The chain joins TRBV12-5 to TRBJ2-3; D is unclear. The CDR3 is made up of 16 amino acids. Trimming took 1 base from V and 2 from J, leaving 13 bases between them. Per the germline V gene, CDR1 is LGHNT and CDR2 is FRNRAP. CDR3 sequence: CASGLAPQTYTDTQYF. The CDR3 DNA reads TGTGCTAGTGGTTTGGCGCCCCAAACTTACACAGATACGCAGTATTTT.

CDR3: CASSQDGALGNEQFF. CDR3 in DNA: TGTGCCAGCAGCCAAGACGGGGCCCTAGGGAATGAGCAGTTCTTC. This chain uses TRBV3-1 with TRBJ2-1; D might be TRBD1 or TRBD2, each matching 5 bases. CDR3 length: 15 residues. In germline, CDR1 is LGHDT, CDR2 YNNKEL (reference sequence). V shed 0 bases and J shed 7 bases, with 13 bases lying between them.

The rearrangement links TRBV20-1 to TRBJ2-5, with TRBD1 matching over 8 bases. This CDR3 contains 14 residues. The V gene end was trimmed by 5 bases and the J gene end by 5 bases; junction bases not matched to a gene: 10. Looked up from germline, CDR1 is DFQATT and CDR2 is SNEGSKA (reference sequence). The CDR3 loop reads CSAARDRLGETQYF. The DNA for the CDR3 is TGCAGTGCTGCCCGGGACAGGTTGGGGGAGACCCAGTACTTC.

In this sample, this clonotype turned up a few times. This rearrangement joins TRBV28 to TRBJ2-5; 9 bases fit TRBD1. Germline V lookup: CDR1 MDHEN, CDR2 SYDVKM. J was trimmed by 5 bases and V by 5 bases; bases with no gene match: 9. This CDR3 has 15 amino acids. Here the CDR3 reads CASSTPGQGAETQYF. Written as DNA, the CDR3 is TGTGCCAGCAGTACCCCGGGACAGGGCGCGGAGACCCAGTACTTC.

This clonotype has only a few counts. The V call is TRBV18, the J call TRBJ1-2; no clear D gene. The CDR3 has 13 amino acids. V was shortened by 1 base and J by 10 bases, with 13 bases between the two germline ends. The V gene's germline CDR1 is KGHSH and CDR2 LQKENI. The CDR3 DNA is TGTGCCAGCTCACCACAGCCAGTTAGTGACTACACCTTC. Protein product: CASSPQPVSDYTF.

This clonotype was counted many times. This sequence joins TRBV7-9 and TRBJ1-4, with a tentative D call TRBD1 (6 bases). The CDR3 loop spans 14 amino acids. CDR1 and CDR2 (germline): SEHNR, FQNEAQ (reference sequence). Trimming removed 7 bases from V and 7 bases from J, with 16 bases in between. The CDR3 DNA is TGTGCCAGCACCTCCAGGGGCGCGCGTGAAAAACTGTTTTTT. Translating gives CASTSRGAREKLFF.

The chain couples TRBV7-9 to TRBJ1-6, with TRBD1 as a possible D gene (5 bases). The V end lost 4 bases, the J end lost 7 bases, and 11 bases lay between the germline ends. CDR1 and CDR2 from the germline V gene are SEHNR and FQNEAQ (reference sequence). The CDR3 length is 14 residues. CDR3 bases: TGTGCCAGCAGCTACGAGGGGTCGAATTCACCCCTCCACTTT. Residues: CASSYEGSNSPLHF.

This clonotype was seen more than once but under ten times. V is TRBV11-2 and J is TRBJ2-2, with D maybe TRBD1 (6 bases). In germline, CDR1 is SGHAT, CDR2 FQNNGV. CDR3 size: 16 residues. V was trimmed by 5 bases and J by 0 bases, leaving 13 bases between them. This CDR3 reads CASSLRTAANTGELFF. The CDR3 DNA reads TGTGCCAGCAGCCTACGGACAGCCGCGAACACCGGGGAGCTGTTTTTT. The whole variable domain, remainder taken from reference TRBV11-2 and TRBJ2-2, is EAGVAQSPRYKIIEKRQSVAFWCNPISGHATLYWYQQILGQGPKLLIQFQNNGVVDDSQLPKDRFSAERLKGVDSTLKIQPAKLEDSAVYLCASSLRTAANTGELFFGEGSRLTVL.

For this clonotype: A much larger clone differs by one base, so this may be a read error. The chain has TRBV5-1 and TRBJ2-3, with D perhaps matching TRBD1 (6 bases). Germline V gives CDR1 SGHRS, CDR2 YFSETQ. This CDR3 is built from 14 residues. The CDR3 protein is CASSFQGPTDSQYF. CDR3 DNA: TGCGCCAGCAGCTTCCAGGGGCCGACAGATTCGCAGTATTTT.

This clonotype was counted only a few times. The chain recombines TRBV20-1 with TRBJ2-5; TRBD2 matches at 9 bases. CDR3 length equals 14 residues. The V segment lost 5 bases and the J segment 4 bases; nucleotides outside the gene matches: 8. The germline V gene encodes CDR1 DFQATT and CDR2 SNEGSKA (reference sequence). CDR3 DNA sequence: TGCAGTGCTGGGGGCGCGGGGGGGTTAGAGACCCAGTACTTC. It is translated as CSAGGAGGLETQYF.

This sequence joins TRBV4-2 and TRBJ1-2, with D possibly matching TRBD1 (6 bases). The CDR3 has 15 residues. Germline-derived CDR1 and CDR2 are LGHNA and YNFKEQ. Trimming cost V 0 bases and J 7 bases, with 15 bases left between them. The CDR3 nucleotides are TGTGCCAGCAGCCAAGATCCGAGGAGAGGGGGTGGCTACACCTTC. Translation gives CASSQDPRRGGGYTF.

The rearrangement links TRBV7-9 to TRBJ1-1; 10 nucleotides align to TRBD1. The germline gives CDR1 SEHNR, CDR2 FQNEAQ (reference sequence). The junction had 12 bases not matched to a gene; V was cut back by 4 bases and J by 7 bases. This CDR3 spans 16 amino acids. CDR3 nucleotide sequence: TGTGCCAGCAGCTCTAGTTGGGACAGGGGACTGGATGAAGCTTTCTTT. Its translation: CASSSSWDRGLDEAFF. Filled out from reference TRBV7-9 and TRBJ1-1, the complete variable domain reads DTGVSQNPRHKITKRGQNVTFRCDPISEHNRLYWYRQTLGQGPEFLTYFQNEAQLEKSRLLSDRFSAERPKGSFSTLEIQRTEQGDSAMYLCASSSSWDRGLDEAFFGQGTRLTVV.

The rearrangement links TRBV10-3 to TRBJ1-1, with 9 nucleotides matching TRBD1. Trimming took 2 bases from V and 5 from J; bases not matched to a gene: 12. The CDR3 sequence is 17 residues long. CDR1 and CDR2 (germline): ENHRY, SYGVKD. The DNA of the CDR3 is TGTGCCATCAGTGAGACCGGACAGGGGAGCATGGGGACTGAAGCTTTCTTT. Translating gives CAISETGQGSMGTEAFF.

The chain links TRBV7-6 to TRBJ1-1, with 11 bases aligning to TRBD1. The V segment lost 5 bases and the J segment 1 base; nucleotides outside the gene matches: 12. This CDR3 contains 18 residues. CDR1 is SGHVS and CDR2 is FNYEAQ in the germline V gene. The CDR3 sequence is CASSPPRDRGGENTEAFF. In nucleotides, the CDR3 is TGTGCCAGCAGCCCCCCCAGGGACAGGGGGGGGGAGAACACTGAAGCTTTCTTT.

A few counts support this clonotype. The V and J genes are TRBV11-1 and TRBJ2-2, with 7 bases lining up with TRBD2. Germline V lookup: CDR1 SGHAT, CDR2 FQDESV (reference sequence). Trimming removed 1 base from V and 3 bases from J; junction bases left unmatched: 11. The CDR3 spans 18 residues. The CDR3 region has the DNA TGTGCCAGCAGCTTAGTTCGAGCGGGGTTCTCGTACACCGGGGAGCTGTTTTTT. This codes for CASSLVRAGFSYTGELFF.

The chain links TRBV7-8 to TRBJ2-1, with no clear D. Trimming removed 4 bases from V and 10 bases from J, with 8 bases in between. The germline V gene has CDR1 SGHVS and CDR2 FQNEAQ. This CDR3 contains 11 residues. The CDR3 reads CASSSRREQFF. The CDR3 nucleotides are TGTGCCAGCAGCTCGCGGAGAGAGCAGTTCTTC. Looking up the rest from reference TRBV7-8 and TRBJ2-1 gives the full variable domain: GAGVSQSPRYKVAKRGQDVALRCDPISGHVSLFWYQQALGQGPEFLTYFQNEAQLDKSGLPSDRFFAERPEGSVSTLKIQRTQQEDSAVYLCASSSRREQFFGPGTRLTVL.

This clonotype came up a few times. V is TRBV9 and J is TRBJ2-1, with a tentative D call TRBD2 (6 bases). Germline V gives CDR1 SGDLS, CDR2 YYNGEE. The V end lost 0 bases, the J end lost 12 bases, and 13 bases lay between the germline ends. The CDR3 is made up of 13 amino acids. This chain's CDR3 is CASSVAREDRQFF. The DNA for the CDR3 is TGTGCCAGCAGCGTAGCCAGGGAGGATAGGCAGTTCTTC.

The sample holds a few counts of this clonotype. The chain has TRBV5-1 and TRBJ2-5, with TRBD2 matching over 11 bases. The CDR3 totals 17 residues. CDR1 and CDR2 from the germline V gene are SGHRS and YFSETQ. V lost 5 bases to trimming and J lost 0 bases; unmatched junction nucleotides: 9. CDR3 DNA: TGCGCCAGCAGGCACAATTGGACTAGCGGGTACCAAGAGACCCAGTACTTC. Protein product: CASRHNWTSGYQETQYF.

This clonotype has more than one count but fewer than ten. CDR3 sequence reads: CASRGTSVNNEQFF. The CDR3 region has the DNA TGCGCCAGCAGGGGGACTAGCGTCAACAATGAGCAGTTCTTC. V usage is TRBV5-1 and J usage is TRBJ2-1; TRBD2 matches 10 bases. Germline trimming cut 5 bases from V and 5 bases from J; bases unmatched to any gene: 4. The CDR3 runs 14 residues. Germline CDR1 is SGHRS and CDR2 is YFSETQ.

The chain joins TRBV3-1 to TRBJ2-1; a weak D match, TRBD2 (6 bases). The CDR3 covers 15 residues. V lost 4 bases and J lost 1, with 11 bases in between. Looked up from germline, CDR1 is LGHDT and CDR2 is YNNKEL (reference sequence). The CDR3 DNA sequence: TGTGCCAGCAGCCCACGGGACTTTTCCTACAATGAGCAGTTCTTC. Translated: CASSPRDFSYNEQFF.

This clonotype was seen a few times. The J gene is TRBJ2-1, the V gene TRBV7-3, with 15 bases identical to TRBD2. Trimming took 5 bases from V and 9 from J; bases not matched to a gene: 17. This CDR3 has 19 amino acids. Germline V CDR1 and CDR2: SGHTA, FQGTGA. This CDR3 is CASSPGLAGGSRRGGEQFF. The CDR3 coding sequence is TGTGCCAGCAGCCCGGGACTAGCGGGGGGTTCCAGGCGAGGAGGTGAGCAGTTCTTC.

V gene TRBV15 combines with J gene TRBJ2-1; D perhaps matches TRBD2 (5 bases). V shed 0 bases and J shed 7 bases, with 10 bases lying between them. The length of the CDR3 is 14 residues. Germline V gene sequence: CDR1 LNHNV, CDR2 YYDKDF (reference sequence). CDR3 in amino acids: CATSRDPTRNEQFF. DNA of the CDR3: TGTGCCACCAGCAGAGACCCCACTAGGAATGAGCAGTTCTTC.